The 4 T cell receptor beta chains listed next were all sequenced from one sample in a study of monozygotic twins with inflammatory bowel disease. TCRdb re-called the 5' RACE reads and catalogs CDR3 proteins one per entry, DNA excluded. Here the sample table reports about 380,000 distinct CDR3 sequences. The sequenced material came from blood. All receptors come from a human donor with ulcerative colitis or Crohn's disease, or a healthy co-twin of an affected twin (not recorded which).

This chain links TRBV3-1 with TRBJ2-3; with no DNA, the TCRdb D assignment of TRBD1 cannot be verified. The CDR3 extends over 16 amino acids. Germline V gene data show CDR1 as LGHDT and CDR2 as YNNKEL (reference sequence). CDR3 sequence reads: CASSQVGGPFTDTQYF.

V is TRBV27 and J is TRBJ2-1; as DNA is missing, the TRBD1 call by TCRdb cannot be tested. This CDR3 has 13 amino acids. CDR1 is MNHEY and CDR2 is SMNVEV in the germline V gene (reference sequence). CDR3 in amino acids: CASSKRTGTEQFF.

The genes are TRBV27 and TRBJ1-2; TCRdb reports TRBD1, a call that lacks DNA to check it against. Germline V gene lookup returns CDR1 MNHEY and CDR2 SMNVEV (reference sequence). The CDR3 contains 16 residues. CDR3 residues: CASSPLGQGAGNGYTF.

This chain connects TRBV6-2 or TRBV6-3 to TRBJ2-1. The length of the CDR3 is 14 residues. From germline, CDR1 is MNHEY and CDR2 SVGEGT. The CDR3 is CASRSGGSYNEQFF.